This T cell receptor beta chain was retrieved from a study of blood T cell repertoires in COVID-19. Study in general: PBMCs, B-cell-depleted T cells, or T cells provided the cDNA or gDNA that made up the material.

It was during active infection that Seattle patients were enrolled and then longitudinally followed. The V segment lost 7 bases and the J segment 4 bases; nucleotides outside the gene matches: 11. The germline gives CDR1 SQVTM, CDR2 ANQGSEA. The CDR3 is 14 amino acids. Authors' data handling: Estimates of nucleated cell counts were drawn from the amplification of reference gene primers. Sequenced by immunoSEQ multiplex PCR; TCRdb stores in-frame clones only, minus some. V, J and clone size derive from that table, while D and trimming were established from the DNA sequence. The table records about 230,000 clones, over 75% of them present only once.

Sequencing was done on a sample of peripheral blood. The chain couples TRBV29-1 to TRBJ2-7; 9 nucleotides match TRBD1. The clonotype was recovered from a man aged 45-65 years with COVID-19, enrolled during active disease. CDR3 protein: CSASGTGSLYEQYF. The CDR3 coding sequence is TGCAGCGCCTCCGGGACAGGGTCGCTATACGAGCAGTACTTC.